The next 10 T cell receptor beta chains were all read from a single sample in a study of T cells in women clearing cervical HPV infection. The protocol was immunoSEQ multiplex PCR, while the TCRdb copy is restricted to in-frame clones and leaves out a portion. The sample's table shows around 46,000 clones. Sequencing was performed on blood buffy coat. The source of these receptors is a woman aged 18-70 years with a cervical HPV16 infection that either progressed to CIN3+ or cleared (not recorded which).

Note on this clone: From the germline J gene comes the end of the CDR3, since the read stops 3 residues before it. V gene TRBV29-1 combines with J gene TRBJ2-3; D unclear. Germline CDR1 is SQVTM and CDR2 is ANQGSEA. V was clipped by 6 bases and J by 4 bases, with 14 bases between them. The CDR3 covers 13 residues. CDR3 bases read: TGCAGCGTAGCCTTAGCTAAAGCAGATACG. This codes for CSVALAKADT. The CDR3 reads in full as CSVALAKADTQYF.

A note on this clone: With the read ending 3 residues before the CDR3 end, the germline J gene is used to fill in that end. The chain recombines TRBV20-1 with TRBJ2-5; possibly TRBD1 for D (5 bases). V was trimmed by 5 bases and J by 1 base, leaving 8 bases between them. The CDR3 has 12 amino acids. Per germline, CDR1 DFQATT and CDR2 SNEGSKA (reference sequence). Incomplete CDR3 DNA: TGCAGTGCTCAGGGCCTCCAAGAGACC. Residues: CSAQGLQET. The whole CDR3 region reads CSAQGLQETQYF.

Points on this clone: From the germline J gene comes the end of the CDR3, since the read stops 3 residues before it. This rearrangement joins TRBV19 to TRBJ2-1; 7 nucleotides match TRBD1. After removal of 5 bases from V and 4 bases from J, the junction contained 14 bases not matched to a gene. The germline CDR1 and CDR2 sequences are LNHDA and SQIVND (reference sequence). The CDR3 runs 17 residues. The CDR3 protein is CASSAHPPGTVYNEQFF. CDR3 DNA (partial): TGTGCCAGTAGTGCCCATCCTCCCGGGACAGTATACAATGAG.

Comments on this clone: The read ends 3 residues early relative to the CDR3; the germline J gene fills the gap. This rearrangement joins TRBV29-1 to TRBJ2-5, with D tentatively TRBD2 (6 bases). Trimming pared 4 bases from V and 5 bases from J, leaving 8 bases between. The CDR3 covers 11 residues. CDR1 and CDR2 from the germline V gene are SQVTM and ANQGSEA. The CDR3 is CSVGDFETQYF. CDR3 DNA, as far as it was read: TGCAGCGTTGGGGACTTTGAGACC.

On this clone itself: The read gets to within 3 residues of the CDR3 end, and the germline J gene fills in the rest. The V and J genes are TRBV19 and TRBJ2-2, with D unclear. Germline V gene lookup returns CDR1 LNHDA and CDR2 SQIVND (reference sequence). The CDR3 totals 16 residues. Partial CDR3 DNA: TGTGCCAGCTTTCCCGCTGCGGCAGCAACTAATGAAAAG. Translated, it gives CASFPAAAATNEK. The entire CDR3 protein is CASFPAAAATNEKLFF.

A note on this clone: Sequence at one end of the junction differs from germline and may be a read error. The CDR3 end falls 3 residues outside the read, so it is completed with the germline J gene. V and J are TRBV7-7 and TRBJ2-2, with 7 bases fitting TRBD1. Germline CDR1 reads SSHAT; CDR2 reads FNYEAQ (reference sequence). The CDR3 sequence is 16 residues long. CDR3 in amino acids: CASSFQRGDREEKLFF. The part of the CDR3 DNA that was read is TGTGCTAGCAGCTTCCAGAGGGGAGACAGGGAAGAAAAG.

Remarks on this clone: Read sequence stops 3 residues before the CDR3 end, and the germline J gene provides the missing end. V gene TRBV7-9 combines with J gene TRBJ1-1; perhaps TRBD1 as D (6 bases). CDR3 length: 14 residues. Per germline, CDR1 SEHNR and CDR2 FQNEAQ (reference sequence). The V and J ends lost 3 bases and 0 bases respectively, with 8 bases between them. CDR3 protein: CASSLGTLNTEAFF. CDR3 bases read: TGTGCCAGCAGCTTGGGGACACTGAACACTGAA. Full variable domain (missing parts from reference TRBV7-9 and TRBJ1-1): DTGVSQNPRHKITKRGQNVTFRCDPISEHNRLYWYRQTLGQGPEFLTYFQNEAQLEKSRLLSDRFSAERPKGSFSTLEIQRTEQGDSAMYLCASSLGTLNTEAFFGQGTRLTVV.

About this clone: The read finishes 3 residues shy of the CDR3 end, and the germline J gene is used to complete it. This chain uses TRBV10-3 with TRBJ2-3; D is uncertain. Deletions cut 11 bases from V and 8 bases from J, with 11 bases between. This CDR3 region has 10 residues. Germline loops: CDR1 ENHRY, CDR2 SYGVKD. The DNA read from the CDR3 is TGTGCCCCCGACCGGGTTACG. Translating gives CAPDRVT. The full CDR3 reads CAPDRVTQYF.

The CDR3: CASGPSGEETQYF. CDR3 DNA (partial): TGTGCCAGTGGTCCTAGCGGGGAAGAGACC. This chain uses TRBV19 with TRBJ2-5; 9 bases line up with TRBD2. The CDR3 is cut off 3 residues early in the read; its end comes from the germline J gene. The CDR3 loop spans 13 amino acids. The germline gives CDR1 LNHDA, CDR2 SQIVND (reference sequence). Losses at the gene ends were 8 bases for V and 3 bases for J; bases not matched to a gene: 4.

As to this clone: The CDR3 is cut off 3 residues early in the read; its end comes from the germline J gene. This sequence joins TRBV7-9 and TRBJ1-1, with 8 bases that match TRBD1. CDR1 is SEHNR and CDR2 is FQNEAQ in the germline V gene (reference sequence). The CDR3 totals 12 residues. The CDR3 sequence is CASSLGGTGAFF. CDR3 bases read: TGTGCCAGCAGTCTCGGCGGGACAGGA.